This TCR beta chain was sequenced during a study of tumor-infiltrating lymphocytes in primary liver carcinoma. Study summary: The study enrolled male and female patients aged 30 to 69 years. The study's findings and limits: Compared with tumor region pairs, tumor-adjacent and tumor-blood pairs overlapped less.

A constant-region primer served to make TCR beta cDNA from roughly 540 ng total RNA. Nested multiplex PCR, run for three rounds with slightly modified ARM-PCR, yielded TCR beta libraries. In the first two PCR rounds, TRBV1-TRBV30 forward primers were paired with a C-beta reverse primer, and each round lasted approximately 9 cycles. TCRdb reprocessed the multiplex PCR reads via MiXCR and lists one record per CDR3 protein. The sample holds approximately 80,000 distinct CDR3 sequences, 69% seen once. CDR3 length: 13 residues. CDR1 MNHEY and CDR2 SVGAGI come from the germline V gene. Unsorted bulk tissue of roughly 19-30 mg yielded co-extracted RNA and DNA. No patient had received treatment, and all had chronic HBV infection. As to this clonotype: The antigen is not known. An end of the junction differs from the germline gene, which may be a read error.

This sequence originates from a man between 35 and 55 years old with primary liver carcinoma and hepatitis B virus infection. The chain has TRBV6-5 and TRBJ1-1, with 8 bases identical to TRBD1. The specimen was tumor-adjacent normal liver tissue. In nucleotides, the CDR3 is TGTGTCAGCAGGATACAGGGGGACACCGAAGCTTTCTTT. Encoded protein: CVSRIQGDTEAFF.